The sequence of this TCR beta chain was determined in a study of blood T cell repertoires in COVID-19. Study details: Samples of COVID-19 (acute and convalescent) were obtained from the United States, Italy and Spain. Sources were T cells, B-cell-depleted T cells, or PBMCs; the material itself was cDNA or gDNA.

Original data processing: Amplified reference gene primers provided the basis for estimating nucleated cell counts. Sequenced by immunoSEQ multiplex PCR; TCRdb stores in-frame clones only, minus some. V and J calls plus clone size are reproduced from that table; the DNA served to infer D and trimming. This table has some 200,000 clones, roughly four fifths appearing once. Between the trimmed V and J ends, which lost 6 bases and 5 bases, there was a span of 14 bases. The CDR3 is 15 amino acids. Germline CDR1 MDHEN, CDR2 SYDVKM. This clone was counted a single time. Specimen: peripheral blood. This chain connects TRBV28 to TRBJ1-6; perhaps TRBD1 as D (6 bases). This TCR came from a woman aged 40 to 50 with acute or convalescent COVID-19. The CDR3 sequence is CASSRRDTHNSPLHF. The CDR3 DNA follows: TGTGCCAGCAGCCGCCGGGACACACATAATTCACCCCTCCACTTT.